This T cell receptor (beta chain) was profiled in a study of T cell responses to AZD1222 COVID-19 vaccine (dated by TCRdb to the early 2020s). Describing the broader study: Because spike-specific TCR depth and breadth did not differ between the two schedules, AZD1222 recipients who got a second dose at roughly 4 weeks were pooled with those who got a second dose at roughly 12 weeks. TCR sequencing covered some 250 trial participants: about 210 given two doses of AZD1222 and some 25 given two doses of MenACWY control vaccine. Trial participants were enrolled into age subgroups of 18-55, 56-69 and 70-plus years, which contained around 150, 29 and 61 TCR-sequenced participants, respectively. On the study overall, not on this receptor specifically: Reportedly, close to half of the unique spike-specific TCRs recognized epitopes lying outside the regions that are mutated in the B.1.351 and B.1.1.7 variants. In the small 56-69-year group, the increase in depth fell short of significance, most likely because of low power. No day 14 peak-response samples were available, so repertoires were characterized only after the peak T cell response. A significant rise in spike-specific TCR breadth and depth was observed after two AZD1222 doses relative to day 0 and relative to MenACWY recipients. Vaccine-associated CD4 TCRs spanned the whole spike protein, with dominant responses in regions 160-218 and 743-854. Conclusions about previously exposed vaccinees were limited because only six AZD1222 recipients were SARS-CoV-2 seropositive at baseline. Participants were mostly white British, with more females than males. The authors suggested clonal diversity may have been underestimated.

This sample's time point label indicates: baseline before first vaccination. Vaccinee samples came from UK trials COV001 and COV002, including a single-blind randomized controlled phase 2/3 trial of AZD1222 (ChAdOx1 nCoV-19) in healthy adults. For TCRbeta chain sequencing, PBMC samples were collected from trial participants at day 0 and at day 28 after the second dose. As to this clone: The clone's antigen remains unknown. No qualities accompany the bases; no much larger clone lies one base away. Other DNA sequences from this sample encode an identical CDR3 as well.

The CDR3 spans 16 residues, from the cysteine through the phenylalanine. Only CDR3 DNA is held: 48 bases, read in frame from base 1. V sheds 0 bases and J sheds 0 bases, leaving 10 bases between their ends. For CDR1 and CDR2, the germline V gene lists SGDLS and YYNGEE. The CDR3 regions of human TCRbeta chains were analyzed by immunosequencing. Regarding the original processing steps: Repertoire TCRs were checked for matches against a reference library of SARS-CoV-2-specific TCRs that had been generated using the MIRA antigen-specificity platform. Breadth was defined as the fraction of unique TCRs that were SARS-CoV-2-associated, and depth was defined as the fraction of total T cells that were SARS-CoV-2-associated. Each spike-specific TCR was assigned to its reactive spike region and to a CD4 or CD8 class using the MIRA data. Log10-transformed breadth and depth values were compared by one-way ANOVA with Sidak's multiple comparisons tests. In its TCRdb copy, this immuneACCESS table keeps in-frame sequences only and misses some clones. Where compared with another copy, unresolved V genes explain less than half of these, and the others have no known cause. From that table come the V and J calls and clone size; the DNA was used to work out D and trimming. This sample has 95,000 to 110,000 clones in its table, and around nine tenths of those were observed once. The top ten constitute about 20% of the sample.

Material: peripheral blood, obtained on day 0 of AZD1222 vaccination. The clonotype originates from an adult in good health. The chain was built from TRBV9 and TRBJ2-1; the D gene is unclear. The CDR3 sequence is CASSVVGESSYNEQFF. The DNA sequence is TGTGCCAGCAGCGTAGTTGGGGAAAGCTCCTACAATGAGCAGTTCTTC.